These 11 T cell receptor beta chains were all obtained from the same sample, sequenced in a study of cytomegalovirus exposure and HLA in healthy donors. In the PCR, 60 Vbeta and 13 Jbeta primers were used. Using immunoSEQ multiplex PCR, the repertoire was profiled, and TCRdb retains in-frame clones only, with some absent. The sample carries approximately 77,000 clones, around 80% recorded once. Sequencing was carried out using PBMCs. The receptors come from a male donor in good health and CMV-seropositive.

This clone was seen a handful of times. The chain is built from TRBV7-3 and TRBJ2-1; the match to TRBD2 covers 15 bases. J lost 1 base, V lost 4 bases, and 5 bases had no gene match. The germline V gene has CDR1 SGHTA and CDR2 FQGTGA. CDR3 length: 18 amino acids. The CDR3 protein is CASSSLGLAGGSYNEQFF. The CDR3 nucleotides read TGTGCCAGCAGCTCACTTGGACTAGCGGGAGGGTCCTACAATGAGCAGTTCTTC.

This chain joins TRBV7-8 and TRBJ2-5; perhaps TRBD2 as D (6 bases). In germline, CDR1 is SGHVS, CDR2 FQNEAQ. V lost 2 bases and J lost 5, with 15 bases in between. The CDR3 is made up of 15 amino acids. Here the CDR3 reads CASSLFGEREETQYF. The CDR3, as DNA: TGTGCCAGCAGCTTATTCGGCGAACGGGAGGAGACCCAGTACTTC.

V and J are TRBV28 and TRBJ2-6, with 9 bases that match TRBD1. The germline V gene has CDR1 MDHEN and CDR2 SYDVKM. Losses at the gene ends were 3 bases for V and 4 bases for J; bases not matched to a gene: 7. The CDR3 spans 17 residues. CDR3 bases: TGTGCCAGCAGTTTCCCACAGGGGGCGCGGGGGGCCAACGTCCTGACTTTC. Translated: CASSFPQGARGANVLTF.

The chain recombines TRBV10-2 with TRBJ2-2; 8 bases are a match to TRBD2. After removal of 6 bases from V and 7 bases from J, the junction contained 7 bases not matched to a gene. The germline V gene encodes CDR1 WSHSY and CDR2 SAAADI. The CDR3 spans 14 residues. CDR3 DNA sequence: TGCGCCAGCAGGCGAGCGGGAGCGGGCGGGGAGCTGTTTTTT. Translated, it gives CASRRAGAGGELFF.

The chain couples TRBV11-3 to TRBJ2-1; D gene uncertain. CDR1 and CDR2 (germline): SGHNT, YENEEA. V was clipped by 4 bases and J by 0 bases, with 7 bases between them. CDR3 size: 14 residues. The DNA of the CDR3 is TGTGCCAGCAGCTCCCAGTCCTCCTACAATGAGCAGTTCTTC. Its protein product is CASSSQSSYNEQFF. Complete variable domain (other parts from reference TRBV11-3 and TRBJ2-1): EAGVVQSPRYKIIEKKQPVAFWCNPISGHNTLYWYLQNLGQGPELLIRYENEEAVDDSQLPKDRFSAERLKGVDSTLKIQPAELGDSAVYLCASSSQSSYNEQFFGPGTRLTVL.

The CDR3 coding sequence is TGTGCCAGCAGCCGAGACAGGACCACTGAAGCTTTCTTT. Protein product: CASSRDRTTEAFF. The gene calls are TRBV7-2 and TRBJ1-1; weak D call: TRBD1 (6 bases). The germline V and J ends were trimmed by 5 bases and 4 bases, with 11 bases remaining between them. CDR3 size: 13 residues. Germline CDR1 reads SGHTA; CDR2 reads FQGNSA.

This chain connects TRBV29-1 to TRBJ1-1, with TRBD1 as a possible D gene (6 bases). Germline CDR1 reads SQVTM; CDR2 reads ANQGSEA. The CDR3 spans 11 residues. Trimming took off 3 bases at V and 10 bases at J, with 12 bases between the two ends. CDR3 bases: TGCAGCGTTGAGGGGCAGGGGCGAGCTTTCTTT. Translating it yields CSVEGQGRAFF.

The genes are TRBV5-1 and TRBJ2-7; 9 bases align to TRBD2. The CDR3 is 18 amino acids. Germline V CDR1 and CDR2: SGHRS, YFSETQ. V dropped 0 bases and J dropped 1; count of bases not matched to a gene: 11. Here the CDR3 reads CASSLVAASSGTSYEQYF. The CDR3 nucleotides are TGCGCCAGCAGCTTGGTAGCAGCATCTAGCGGGACATCCTACGAGCAGTACTTC.

CDR3 sequence reads: CASSLGNTEAFF. CDR3 coding DNA: TGCGCCAGCAGCCTCGGGAACACTGAAGCTTTCTTT. The chain couples TRBV4-1 to TRBJ1-1; D remains unclear. The germline V gene has CDR1 MGHRA and CDR2 YSYEKL. The CDR3 is 12 amino acids. V lost 4 bases and J lost 1, with 4 bases in between.

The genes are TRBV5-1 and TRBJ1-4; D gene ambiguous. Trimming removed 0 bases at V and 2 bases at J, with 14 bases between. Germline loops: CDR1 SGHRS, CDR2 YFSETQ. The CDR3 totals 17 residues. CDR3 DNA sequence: TGCGCCAGCAGCTTGGGTTTTGAGCCACAGACTAATGAAAAACTGTTTTTT. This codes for CASSLGFEPQTNEKLFF. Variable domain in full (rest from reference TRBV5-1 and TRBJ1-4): KAGVTQTPRYLIKTRGQQVTLSCSPISGHRSVSWYQQTPGQGLQFLFEYFSETQRNKGNFPGRFSGRQFSNSRSEMNVSTLELGDSALYLCASSLGFEPQTNEKLFFGSGTQLSVL.

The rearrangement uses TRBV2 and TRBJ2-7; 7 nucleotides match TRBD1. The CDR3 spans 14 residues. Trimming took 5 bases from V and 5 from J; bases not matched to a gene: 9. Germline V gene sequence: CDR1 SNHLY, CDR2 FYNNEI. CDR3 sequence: CASSRQGRFDEQYF. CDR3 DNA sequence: TGTGCCAGCAGTAGACAGGGACGTTTTGACGAGCAGTACTTC.